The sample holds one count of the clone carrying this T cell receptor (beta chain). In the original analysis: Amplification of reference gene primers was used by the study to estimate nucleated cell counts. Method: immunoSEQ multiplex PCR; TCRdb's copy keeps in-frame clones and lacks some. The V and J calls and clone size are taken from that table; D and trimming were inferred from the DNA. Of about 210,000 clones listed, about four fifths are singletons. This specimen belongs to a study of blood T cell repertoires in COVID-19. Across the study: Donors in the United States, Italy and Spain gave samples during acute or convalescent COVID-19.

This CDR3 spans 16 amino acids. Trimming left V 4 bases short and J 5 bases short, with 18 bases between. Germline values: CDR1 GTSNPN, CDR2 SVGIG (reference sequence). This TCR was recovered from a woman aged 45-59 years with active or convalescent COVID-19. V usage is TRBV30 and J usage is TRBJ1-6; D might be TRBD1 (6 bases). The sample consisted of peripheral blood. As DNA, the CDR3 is TGTGCCTGGAATGTAGCCGTCTGGACAGATAATTCACCCCTCCACTTT. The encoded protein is CAWNVAVWTDNSPLHF.